This TCR beta chain was observed in a study of cytomegalovirus exposure and HLA in healthy donors. Study information: Unique TCR beta sequences numbering some 120 million came from around 180 million T cells in an earlier analysis. Study conclusions and caveats: Researchers left out some V segments, among them TRBV6-2 and TRBV6-3, as indistinguishable.

Amplification used 60 Vbeta primers and 13 Jbeta primers. In the original workflow: An analysis performed later counted about 80 million unique TCR beta chains (around 10 million of them shared). Clones were sequenced by immunoSEQ multiplex PCR, and TCRdb holds only the in-frame ones, with some missing. From that table come the V and J calls and clone size; the DNA was used to work out D and trimming. Of about 85,000 clones listed, roughly 80% are singletons. This CDR3 has 15 amino acids. Germline V gives CDR1 SGHAT, CDR2 FQNNGV. Deletions cut 5 bases from V and 1 base from J, with 11 bases between. Regarding this clone: Its antigen is not known.

The sequenced material came from PBMCs. The TCR comes from a man between 45 and 60 years old in good health and CMV-seropositive. This rearrangement joins TRBV11-2 to TRBJ1-4, with D possibly being TRBD1 (5 bases). For the CDR3, the DNA is TGTGCCAGCAGCGCTCAGGGTTTAACTAATGAAAAACTGTTTTTT. Protein product: CASSAQGLTNEKLFF.